The 21 T cell receptor beta chains given below trace back to one sample, sequenced in a study of immune evolution from preneoplasia to lung adenocarcinoma. Repertoires were generated with immunoSEQ multiplex PCR, while TCRdb's copy carries only in-frame clones and drops some. The sample lists some 14,000 clones; 80% were seen once. Sequenced sample: FFPE minimally invasive lung adenocarcinoma tissue. These receptors were collected from a person aged 70 to 85 with lung adenocarcinoma.

A word on this clone: Other DNA sequences in the same sample also yield this CDR3. The rearrangement links TRBV28 to TRBJ2-2; tentatively, D is TRBD2 (6 bases). CDR3 length: 18 residues. Germline CDR1 reads MDHEN; CDR2 reads SYDVKM. V was shortened by 0 bases and J by 0 bases, with 14 bases between the two germline ends. The CDR3 here is CASSLCARESPNTGELFF. The CDR3 nucleotides read TGTGCCAGCAGTTTATGCGCACGGGAGTCCCCGAACACCGGGGAGCTGTTTTTT.

The chain joins TRBV12-5 to TRBJ2-7, with D possibly matching TRBD2 (6 bases). Deletions cut 4 bases from V and 5 bases from J, with 9 bases between. The CDR3 is made up of 12 amino acids. Germline lookup yields CDR1 LGHNT and CDR2 FRNRAP. CDR3 loop: CASGSEGNEQYF. The DNA for the CDR3 is TGTGCTAGTGGTTCGGAGGGGAACGAGCAGTACTTC.

The V call is TRBV7-8, the J call TRBJ1-6; weak D call: TRBD1 (6 bases). CDR3 length equals 14 residues. The V gene lost 2 bases and the J gene lost 7 bases, with 9 bases spanning the gap. Germline V CDR1 and CDR2: SGHVS, FQNEAQ. The CDR3 DNA reads TGTGCCAGCAGCTTAAGGACAGTAAATTCACCCCTCCACTTT. This translates into CASSLRTVNSPLHF.

V and J are TRBV28 and TRBJ1-5; D remains ambiguous. Germline V gives CDR1 MDHEN, CDR2 SYDVKM. Trimming left V 3 bases short and J 2 bases short, with 14 bases between. The CDR3 consists of 16 residues. CDR3 DNA: TGTGCCAGCAGTTTTGTTGAGGGTTTGGGCAATCAGCCCCAGCATTTT. Its protein product is CASSFVEGLGNQPQHF.

The rearrangement joins TRBV5-4 to TRBJ2-5; TRBD1 is a possible D gene (6 bases). The CDR3 is 14 amino acids. CDR1 is SGHNT and CDR2 is YYREEE in the germline V gene (reference sequence). The V end lost 4 bases, the J end lost 1 base, and 11 bases lay between the germline ends. CDR3 residues: CASSTGQRQETQYF. In DNA form, the CDR3 reads TGTGCCAGCAGCACCGGACAGCGCCAAGAGACCCAGTACTTC.

The chain recombines TRBV10-2 with TRBJ2-1, with 12 nucleotides matching TRBD2. J lost 4 bases, V lost 7 bases, and 5 bases had no gene match. CDR1 and CDR2 from the germline V gene are WSHSY and SAAADI. The CDR3 covers 15 residues. In DNA form, the CDR3 reads TGCGCCAGCACTTTGACTAGCGGGGGATACAATGAGCAGTTCTTC. It is translated as CASTLTSGGYNEQFF.

The J gene is TRBJ1-2, the V gene TRBV5-8; D not resolved. The germline V gene has CDR1 SGHTS and CDR2 YDEGEE. The CDR3 spans 14 residues. Deletions cut 5 bases from V and 0 bases from J, with 11 bases between. Here the CDR3 DNA reads TGTGCCAGCAGTCGGATGGTAACTAACTATGGCTACACCTTC. Its protein product is CASSRMVTNYGYTF.

This sequence joins TRBV28 and TRBJ2-3; 7 nucleotides agree with TRBD1. The length of the CDR3 is 14 residues. The ends lost 6 bases at V and 2 bases at J; junction bases unmatched: 5. CDR1 is MDHEN, CDR2 SYDVKM, per germline. The CDR3 DNA reads as TGTGCCAGCAGATCCGGGACAGCCACAGATACGCAGTATTTT. Translating it yields CASRSGTATDTQYF.

This clone was found once. The gene calls are TRBV7-9 and TRBJ2-7; possible D gene TRBD2, 5 bases. Trimming pared 5 bases from V and 6 bases from J, leaving 11 bases between. This CDR3 spans 12 amino acids. From germline, CDR1 is SEHNR and CDR2 FQNEAQ (reference sequence). The CDR3 loop reads CASSPTRAEQYF. CDR3 DNA: TGTGCCAGCAGCCCTACTAGAGCCGAGCAGTACTTC.

The V call is TRBV9, the J call TRBJ2-1; D remains unclear. Germline V CDR1 and CDR2: SGDLS, YYNGEE. V lost 0 bases to trimming and J lost 3 bases, with 10 bases between them. The CDR3 is 15 amino acids. The CDR3 DNA reads TGTGCCAGCAGCGTAGATATTGGCGACTACAATGAGCAGTTCTTC. It encodes CASSVDIGDYNEQFF.

This sequence joins TRBV28 and TRBJ2-7, with D maybe TRBD2 (5 bases). This CDR3 is 14 amino acids long. Trimming took 3 bases from V and 0 from J, leaving 9 bases between them. Germline loops: CDR1 MDHEN, CDR2 SYDVKM. CDR3 nucleotides: TGTGCCAGCAGTTTCGAGGGCTTCTCCTACGAGCAGTACTTC. This encodes CASSFEGFSYEQYF.

The genes are TRBV7-2 and TRBJ2-3, with 7 bases fitting TRBD2. Germline V gene lookup returns CDR1 SGHTA and CDR2 FQGNSA. V was pared by 1 base and J by 2 bases, with 6 bases of the junction left unmatched. The CDR3 is 16 amino acids. The CDR3 DNA follows: TGTGCCAGCAGCTTAGTCCGGGGGGTGAACACAGATACGCAGTATTTT. Its protein is CASSLVRGVNTDTQYF. The full variable domain, its missing parts supplied by reference TRBV7-2 and TRBJ2-3, is GAGVSQSPSNKVTEKGKDVELRCDPISGHTALYWYRQSLGQGLEFLIYFQGNSAPDKSGLPSDRFSAERTGGSVSTLTIQRTQQEDSAVYLCASSLVRGVNTDTQYFGPGTRLTVL.

The chain uses TRBV30 and TRBJ1-1; 7 nucleotides line up with TRBD1. Per the germline V gene, CDR1 is GTSNPN and CDR2 is SVGIG (reference sequence). The CDR3 extends over 14 amino acids. With 7 bases clipped from V and 6 bases from J, the junction kept 14 bases outside the gene matches. The CDR3 loop reads CASQRDSRISEAFF. Written as DNA, the CDR3 is TGTGCCTCGCAGCGGGACAGTCGGATTTCTGAAGCTTTCTTT.

V gene TRBV9 combines with J gene TRBJ1-1, with TRBD1 as a possible D gene (5 bases). Germline CDR1 and CDR2: SGDLS and YYNGEE. The germline V and J ends were trimmed by 0 bases and 0 bases, with 9 bases remaining between them. The CDR3 spans 15 residues. CDR3 DNA sequence: TGTGCCAGCAGCGTAGACGGGGCTTTGAACACTGAAGCTTTCTTT. It translates to CASSVDGALNTEAFF.

The chain couples TRBV25-1 to TRBJ1-5, with D maybe TRBD1 (5 bases). The germline V gene encodes CDR1 MGHDK and CDR2 SYGVNS. There are 15 residues in the CDR3. Trimming removed 6 bases at V and 6 bases at J, with 18 bases between. CDR3 nucleotides: TGTGCCAGCAGCCCCTCGGGGAGGGGTCCTCAGCCCCAGCATTTT. Its protein product is CASSPSGRGPQPQHF.

The chain uses TRBV6-1 and TRBJ2-1, with D possibly called TRBD1 or TRBD2 (6 bases each). V lost 1 base, J lost 7 bases, and 17 bases lay in between. The germline CDR1 and CDR2 sequences are MNHNS and SASEGT. The CDR3 totals 16 residues. CDR3 residues: CASSEEGRRGINEQFF. The CDR3 bases are TGTGCCAGCAGTGAAGAAGGGCGGAGGGGGATAAATGAGCAGTTCTTC.

This chain joins TRBV4-1 and TRBJ2-6; D ambiguous. The length of the CDR3 is 18 residues. Germline loops: CDR1 MGHRA, CDR2 YSYEKL. V lost 2 bases and J lost 0, with 14 bases in between. The CDR3 region has the DNA TGCGCCAGCAGCCAATCCGGCGAAACAGTCTCTGGGGCCAACGTCCTGACTTTC. It yields the protein CASSQSGETVSGANVLTF.

This clone was detected only a few times. J is TRBJ2-1 and V is TRBV6-5; 13 nucleotides agree with TRBD2. The V gene's germline CDR1 is MNHEY and CDR2 SVGAGI. The CDR3 covers 15 residues. J gave up 7 bases and V 5 bases, and 5 bases lay outside the gene matches. The CDR3 loop reads CASSKLAGGPNEQFF. The CDR3 nucleotides read TGTGCCAGCAGTAAACTAGCGGGGGGGCCTAATGAGCAGTTCTTC.

This chain uses TRBV29-1 with TRBJ1-3; D not resolved. V gave up 6 bases and J gave up 0 bases, with 6 bases separating them. This CDR3 is built from 12 residues. Germline assignment: CDR1 SQVTM and CDR2 ANQGSEA. The CDR3 region is CSVIGSGNTIYF. In nucleotides, the CDR3 is TGCAGCGTAATTGGCTCTGGAAACACCATATATTTT.

The genes are TRBV7-9 and TRBJ1-4; D is undetermined. There are 11 residues in the CDR3. The V end lost 2 bases, the J end lost 7 bases, and 2 bases lay between the germline ends. Germline CDR1 and CDR2: SEHNR and FQNEAQ (reference sequence). The DNA of the CDR3 is TGTGCCAGCAGCTTAACTGAAAAACTGTTTTTT. Amino acids: CASSLTEKLFF.

The rearrangement uses TRBV2 and TRBJ2-1; TRBD2 matches 8 bases. J was trimmed by 6 bases and V by 0 bases; bases with no gene match: 10. CDR3 size: 17 residues. Germline values: CDR1 SNHLY, CDR2 FYNNEI. The CDR3 nucleotides read TGTGCCAGCAGTGAAGCGCTATTTAGCGGGATCTCCAATGAGCAGTTCTTC. This sequence encodes CASSEALFSGISNEQFF.